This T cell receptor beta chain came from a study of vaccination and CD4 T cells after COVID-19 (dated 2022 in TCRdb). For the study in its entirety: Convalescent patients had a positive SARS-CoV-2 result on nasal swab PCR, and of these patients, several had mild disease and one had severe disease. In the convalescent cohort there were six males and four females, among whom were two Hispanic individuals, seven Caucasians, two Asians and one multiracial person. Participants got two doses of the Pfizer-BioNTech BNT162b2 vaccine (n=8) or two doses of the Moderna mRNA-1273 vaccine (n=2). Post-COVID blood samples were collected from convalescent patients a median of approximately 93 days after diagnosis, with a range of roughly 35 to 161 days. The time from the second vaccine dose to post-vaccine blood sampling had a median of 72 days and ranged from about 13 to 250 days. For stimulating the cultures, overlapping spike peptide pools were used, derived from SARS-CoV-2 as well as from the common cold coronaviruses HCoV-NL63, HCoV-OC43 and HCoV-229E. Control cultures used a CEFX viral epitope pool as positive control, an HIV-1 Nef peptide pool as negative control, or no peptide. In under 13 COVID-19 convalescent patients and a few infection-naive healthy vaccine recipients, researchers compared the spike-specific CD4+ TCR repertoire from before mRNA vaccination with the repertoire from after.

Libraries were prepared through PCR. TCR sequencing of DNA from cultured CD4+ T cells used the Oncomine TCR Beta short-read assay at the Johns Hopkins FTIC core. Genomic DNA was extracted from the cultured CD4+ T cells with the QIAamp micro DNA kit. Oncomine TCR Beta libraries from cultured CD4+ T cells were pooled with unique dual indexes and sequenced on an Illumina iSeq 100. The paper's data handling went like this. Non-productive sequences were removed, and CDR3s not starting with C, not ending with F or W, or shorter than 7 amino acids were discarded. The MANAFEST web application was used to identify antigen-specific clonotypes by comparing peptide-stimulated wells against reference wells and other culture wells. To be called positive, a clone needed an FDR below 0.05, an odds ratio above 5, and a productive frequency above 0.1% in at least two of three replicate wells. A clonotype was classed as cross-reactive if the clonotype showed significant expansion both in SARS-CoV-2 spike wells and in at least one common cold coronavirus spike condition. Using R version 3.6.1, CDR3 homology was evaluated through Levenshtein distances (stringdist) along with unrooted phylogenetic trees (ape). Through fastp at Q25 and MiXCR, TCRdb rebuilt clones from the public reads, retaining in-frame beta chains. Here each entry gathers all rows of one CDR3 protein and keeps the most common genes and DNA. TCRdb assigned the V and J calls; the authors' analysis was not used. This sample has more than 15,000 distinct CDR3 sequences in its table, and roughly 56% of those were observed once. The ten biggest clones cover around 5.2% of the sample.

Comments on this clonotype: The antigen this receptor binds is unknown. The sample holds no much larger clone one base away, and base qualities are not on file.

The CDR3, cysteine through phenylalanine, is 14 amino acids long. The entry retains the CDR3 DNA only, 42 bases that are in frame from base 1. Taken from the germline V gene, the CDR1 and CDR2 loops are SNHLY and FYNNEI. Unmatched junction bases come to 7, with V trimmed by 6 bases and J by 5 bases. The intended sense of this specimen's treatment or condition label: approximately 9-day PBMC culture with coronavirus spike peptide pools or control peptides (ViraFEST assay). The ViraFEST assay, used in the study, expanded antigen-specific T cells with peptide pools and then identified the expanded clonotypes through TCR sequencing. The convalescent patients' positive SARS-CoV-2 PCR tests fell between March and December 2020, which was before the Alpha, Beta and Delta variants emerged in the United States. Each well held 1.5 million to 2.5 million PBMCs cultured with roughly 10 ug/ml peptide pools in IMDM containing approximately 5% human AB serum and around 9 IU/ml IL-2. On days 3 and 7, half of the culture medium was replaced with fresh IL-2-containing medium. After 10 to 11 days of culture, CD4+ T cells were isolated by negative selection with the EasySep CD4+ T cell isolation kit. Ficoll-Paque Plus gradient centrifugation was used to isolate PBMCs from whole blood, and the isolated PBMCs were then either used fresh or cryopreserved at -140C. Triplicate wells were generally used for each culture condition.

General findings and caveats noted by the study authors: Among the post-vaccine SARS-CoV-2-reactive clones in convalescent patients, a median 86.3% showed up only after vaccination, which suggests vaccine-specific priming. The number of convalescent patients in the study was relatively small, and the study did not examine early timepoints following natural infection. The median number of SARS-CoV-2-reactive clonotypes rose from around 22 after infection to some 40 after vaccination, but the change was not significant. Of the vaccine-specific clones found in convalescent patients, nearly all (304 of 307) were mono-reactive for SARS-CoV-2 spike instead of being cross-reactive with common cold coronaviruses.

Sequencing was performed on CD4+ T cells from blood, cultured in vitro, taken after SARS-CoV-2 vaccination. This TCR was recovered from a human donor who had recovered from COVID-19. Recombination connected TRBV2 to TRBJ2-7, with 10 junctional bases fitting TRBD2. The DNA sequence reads TGTGCCAGCAGCGAGCGGGAGGGCCTCCACGAGCAGTACTTC. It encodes CASSEREGLHEQYF.